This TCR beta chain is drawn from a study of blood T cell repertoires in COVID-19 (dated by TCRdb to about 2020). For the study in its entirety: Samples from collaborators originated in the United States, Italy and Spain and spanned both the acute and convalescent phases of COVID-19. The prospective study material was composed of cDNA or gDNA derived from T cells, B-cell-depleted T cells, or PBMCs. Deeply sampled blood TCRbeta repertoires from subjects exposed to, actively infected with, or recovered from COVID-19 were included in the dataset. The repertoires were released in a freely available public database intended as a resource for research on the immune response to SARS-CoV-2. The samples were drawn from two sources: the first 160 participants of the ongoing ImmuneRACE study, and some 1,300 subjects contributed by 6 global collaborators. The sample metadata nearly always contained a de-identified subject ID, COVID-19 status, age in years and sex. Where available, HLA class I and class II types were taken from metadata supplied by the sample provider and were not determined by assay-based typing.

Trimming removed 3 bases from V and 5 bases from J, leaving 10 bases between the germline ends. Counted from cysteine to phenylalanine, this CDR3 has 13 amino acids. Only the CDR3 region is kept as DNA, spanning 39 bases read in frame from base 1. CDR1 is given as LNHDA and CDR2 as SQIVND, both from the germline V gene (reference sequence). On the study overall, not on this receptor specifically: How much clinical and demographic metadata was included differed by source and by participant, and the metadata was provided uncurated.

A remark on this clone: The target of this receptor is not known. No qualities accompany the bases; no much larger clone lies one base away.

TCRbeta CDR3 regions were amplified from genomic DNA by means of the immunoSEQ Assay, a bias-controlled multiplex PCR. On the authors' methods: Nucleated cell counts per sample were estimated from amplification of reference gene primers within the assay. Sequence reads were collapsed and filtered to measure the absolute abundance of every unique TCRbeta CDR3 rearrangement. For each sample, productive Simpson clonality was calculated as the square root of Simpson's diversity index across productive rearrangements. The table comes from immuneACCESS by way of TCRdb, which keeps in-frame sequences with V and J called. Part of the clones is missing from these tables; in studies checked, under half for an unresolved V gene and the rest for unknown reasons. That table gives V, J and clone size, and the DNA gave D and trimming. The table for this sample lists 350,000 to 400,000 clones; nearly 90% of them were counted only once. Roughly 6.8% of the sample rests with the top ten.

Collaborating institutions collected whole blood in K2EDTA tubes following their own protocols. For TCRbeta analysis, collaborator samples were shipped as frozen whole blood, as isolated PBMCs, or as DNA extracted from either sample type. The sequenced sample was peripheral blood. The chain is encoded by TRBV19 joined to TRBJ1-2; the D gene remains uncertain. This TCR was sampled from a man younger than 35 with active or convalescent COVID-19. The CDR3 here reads CASSIRPDYGYTF. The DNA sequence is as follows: TGTGCCAGTAGTATTCGTCCAGATTATGGCTACACCTTC.